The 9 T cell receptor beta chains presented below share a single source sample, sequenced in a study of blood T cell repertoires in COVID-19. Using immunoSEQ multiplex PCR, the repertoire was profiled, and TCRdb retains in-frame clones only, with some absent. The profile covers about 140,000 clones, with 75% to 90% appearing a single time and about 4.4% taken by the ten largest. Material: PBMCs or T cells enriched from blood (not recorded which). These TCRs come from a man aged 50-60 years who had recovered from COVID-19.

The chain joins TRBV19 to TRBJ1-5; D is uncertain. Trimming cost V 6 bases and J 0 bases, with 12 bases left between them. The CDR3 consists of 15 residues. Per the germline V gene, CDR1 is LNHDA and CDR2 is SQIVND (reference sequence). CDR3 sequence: CASSLMSYSNQPQHF. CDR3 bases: TGTGCCAGTAGCCTCATGAGTTATAGCAATCAGCCCCAGCATTTT.

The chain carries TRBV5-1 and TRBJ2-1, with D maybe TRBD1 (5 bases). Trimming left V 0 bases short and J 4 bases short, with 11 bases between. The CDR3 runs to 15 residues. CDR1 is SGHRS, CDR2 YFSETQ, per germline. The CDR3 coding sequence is TGCGCCAGCAGCTTGGAAGGGGCAGCATACAATGAGCAGTTCTTC. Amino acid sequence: CASSLEGAAYNEQFF. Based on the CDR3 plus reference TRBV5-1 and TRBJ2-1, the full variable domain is KAGVTQTPRYLIKTRGQQVTLSCSPISGHRSVSWYQQTPGQGLQFLFEYFSETQRNKGNFPGRFSGRQFSNSRSEMNVSTLELGDSALYLCASSLEGAAYNEQFFGPGTRLTVL.

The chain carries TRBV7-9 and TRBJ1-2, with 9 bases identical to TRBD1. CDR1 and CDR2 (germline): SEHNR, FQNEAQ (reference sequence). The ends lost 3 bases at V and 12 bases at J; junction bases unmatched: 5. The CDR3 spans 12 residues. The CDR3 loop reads CASSFSGQGNTF. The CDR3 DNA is TGTGCCAGCAGCTTCTCGGGACAGGGTAACACCTTC.

The CDR3 loop reads CATSDLNDRGRGYTF. Here the CDR3 DNA reads TGTGCCACCAGTGATTTAAACGACAGGGGAAGGGGCTACACCTTC. V is TRBV24-1 and J is TRBJ1-2; 8 bases agree with TRBD1. In germline, CDR1 is KGHDR, CDR2 SFDVKD. With V trimmed by 1 base and J by 8 bases, 8 bases remained unmatched. This CDR3 comprises 15 residues.

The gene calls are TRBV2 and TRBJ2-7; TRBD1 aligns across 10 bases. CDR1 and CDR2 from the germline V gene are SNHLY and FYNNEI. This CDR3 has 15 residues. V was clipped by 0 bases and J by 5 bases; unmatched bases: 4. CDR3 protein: CASSEARDRGHEQYF. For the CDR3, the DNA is TGTGCCAGCAGTGAAGCACGGGACAGGGGCCACGAGCAGTACTTC.

CDR3 coding DNA: TGCGCCAGCAGCCCCGAACTCTATGGCTACACCTTC. Its translation is CASSPELYGYTF. The genes are TRBV5-1 and TRBJ1-2, with D unclear. Trimming left V 4 bases short and J 4 bases short, with 8 bases between. This CDR3 comprises 12 residues. CDR1 and CDR2 (germline): SGHRS, YFSETQ.

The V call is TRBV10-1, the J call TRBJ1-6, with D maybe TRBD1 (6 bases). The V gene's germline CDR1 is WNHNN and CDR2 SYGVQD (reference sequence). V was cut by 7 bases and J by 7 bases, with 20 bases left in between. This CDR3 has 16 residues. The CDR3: CASTQTGTPKNSPLHF. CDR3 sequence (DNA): TGCGCCAGCACACAAACTGGGACACCAAAAAATTCACCCCTCCACTTT.

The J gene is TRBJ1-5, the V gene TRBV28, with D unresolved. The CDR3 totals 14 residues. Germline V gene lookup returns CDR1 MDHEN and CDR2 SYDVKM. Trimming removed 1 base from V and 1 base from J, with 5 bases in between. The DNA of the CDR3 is TGTGCCAGCAGTTTATCGGGGAGCAATCAGCCCCAGCATTTT. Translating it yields CASSLSGSNQPQHF.

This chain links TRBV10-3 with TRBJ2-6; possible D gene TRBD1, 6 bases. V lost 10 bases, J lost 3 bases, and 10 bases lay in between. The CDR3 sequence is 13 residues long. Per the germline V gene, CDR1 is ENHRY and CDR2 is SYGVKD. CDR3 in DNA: TGTGCCACCCAGGGGTATGGGGCCAACGTCCTGACTTTC. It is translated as CATQGYGANVLTF.